This TCR beta chain is drawn from a study of monozygotic twins with inflammatory bowel disease. To note about this clonotype: Its antigen is still unknown.

Notes on the study in general: Compared with healthy co-twins, IBD patients showed reduced TCRbeta repertoire diversity by inverse Simpson.

Germline V gene data show CDR1 as SGHTA and CDR2 as FQGNSA. This CDR3 contains 14 residues. Whole blood that had not undergone T cell sorting provided the isolated total RNA. Every TCR library used about 3,200 ng of total RNA. The template-switching step introduced UMIs that carried a 6-nucleotide sample barcode. Following a re-call of the 5' RACE reads, TCRdb has one entry per CDR3 protein and lacks DNA. The listing contains more than 350,000 distinct CDR3 sequences. The chain employs TRBV7-2 and TRBJ2-7. Material: blood. This clonotype was obtained from a human donor with ulcerative colitis or Crohn's disease, or a healthy co-twin of an affected twin (not recorded which). The CDR3 spells CASSLRQGFHEQYF.